These 7 T cell receptor beta chains were sequenced from one sample in a study of T-cell memory formation after mild COVID-19. Using its own MiXCR run on the 5' RACE reads, TCRdb lists one record per CDR3 protein. The sample records more than 150,000 distinct CDR3 sequences, less than 20% being singletons. Sequenced material: PBMCs or a T cell subset sorted from them (not recorded which). The receptors originated from a man younger than 35 who had mild COVID-19 (a few samples of this study predate the infection). Cell type and time point are not known.

This clonotype appeared a few times. The V gene is TRBV24-1, the J gene TRBJ1-1, with D tentatively TRBD1 (5 bases). The CDR3 runs 15 residues. CDR1 is KGHDR, CDR2 SFDVKD, per germline. Trimming removed 3 bases at V and 1 base at J, with 11 bases between. CDR3 nucleotides: TGTGCCACCAGTGATCACGGGACGGGGAACACTGAAGCTTTCTTT. Residues: CATSDHGTGNTEAFF.

The rearrangement uses TRBV20-1 and TRBJ2-2; D may be TRBD1 (5 bases). The V gene lost 5 bases and the J gene lost 1 base, with 8 bases spanning the gap. The CDR3 length is 13 residues. Germline V gene lookup returns CDR1 DFQATT and CDR2 SNEGSKA (reference sequence). CDR3 in amino acids: CSAPTGNTGELFF. The CDR3 DNA follows: TGCAGTGCTCCTACAGGGAACACCGGGGAGCTGTTTTTT.

This chain links TRBV7-6 with TRBJ1-1, with D possibly being TRBD1 (5 bases). The CDR3 runs 14 residues. The V gene lost 5 bases and the J gene lost 4 bases, with 14 bases spanning the gap. Germline V gene lookup returns CDR1 SGHVS and CDR2 FNYEAQ. The CDR3 protein is CASSPRGLGTEAFF. The DNA for the CDR3 is TGTGCCAGCAGCCCGAGGGGCTTGGGCACTGAAGCTTTCTTT. Full variable domain (rest looked up from reference TRBV7-6 and TRBJ1-1): GAGVSQSPRYKVTKRGQDVALRCDPISGHVSLYWYRQALGQGPEFLTYFNYEAQQDKSGLPNDRFSAERPEGSISTLTIQRTEQRDSAMYRCASSPRGLGTEAFFGQGTRLTVV.

This chain joins TRBV7-8 and TRBJ2-7; the D is unclear. Germline V gene lookup returns CDR1 SGHVS and CDR2 FQNEAQ. The V end lost 4 bases, the J end lost 2 bases, and 6 bases lay between the germline ends. The length of the CDR3 is 12 residues. CDR3 residues: CASSWSTYEQYF. Here the CDR3 DNA reads TGTGCCAGCAGCTGGAGCACCTACGAGCAGTACTTC. Together with reference TRBV7-8 and TRBJ2-7, the CDR3 gives the full variable domain: GAGVSQSPRYKVAKRGQDVALRCDPISGHVSLFWYQQALGQGPEFLTYFQNEAQLDKSGLPSDRFFAERPEGSVSTLKIQRTQQEDSAVYLCASSWSTYEQYFGPGTRLTVT.

The table lists this clonotype with a few counts. The chain uses TRBV7-2 and TRBJ2-5; possibly TRBD2 for D (7 bases). The CDR3 sequence is 18 residues long. V was trimmed by 5 bases and J by 5 bases, leaving 27 bases between them. Germline lookup yields CDR1 SGHTA and CDR2 FQGNSA. This chain's CDR3 is CASSPVGLGGAAEETQYF. The DNA for the CDR3 is TGTGCCAGCAGCCCCGTGGGATTGGGGGGGGCCGCTGAGGAGACCCAGTACTTC.

V usage is TRBV2 and J usage is TRBJ1-6; no clear D gene. The CDR3 runs to 11 residues. The germline V gene has CDR1 SNHLY and CDR2 FYNNEI. The V and J ends lost 5 bases and 7 bases respectively, with 3 bases between them. The CDR3 loop is CASSQNSPLHF. In nucleotides, the CDR3 is TGTGCCAGCAGTCAGAATTCACCCCTCCACTTT.

This clonotype was picked up a small number of times. This rearrangement joins TRBV7-2 to TRBJ2-5; TRBD1 matches 8 bases. From germline, CDR1 is SGHTA and CDR2 FQGNSA. Germline trimming cut 7 bases from V and 4 bases from J; bases unmatched to any gene: 2. CDR3 length equals 12 residues. The CDR3 DNA sequence: TGTGCCAGCACCACAGGGGGAGAGACCCAGTACTTC. Protein product: CASTTGGETQYF.